This is a list of T cell receptor beta chains from one sample in a study of T cells in Graves' hyperthyroidism and ophthalmopathy. Each CDR3 protein is one row after TCRdb ran MiXCR on the multiplex PCR reads. The repertoire holds about 600,000 distinct CDR3 sequences, with about 16% as singletons. Sequencing used blood. The source of these receptors is a woman in her forties with Graves' ophthalmopathy. The conserved cysteine and the conserved F or W are not part of the CDR3 here. Clone sizes are given selectively: once, few, many, or a class where the clone is expanded.

V: TRBV20-1
size: NA
CDR3: SAREGQSGNEQF

V: TRBV19
size: few
CDR3: ASSIWKRTVRSEKLF

V: TRBV20-1
size: many
CDR3: SAKPGLMNTGELF

V: TRBV28
size: many
CDR3: ASRRLREKLF

V: TRBV6-1
size: many
CDR3: ASRRGQGRYEQY

V: TRBV29-1
size: NA
CDR3: SDPGPRGKLF

V: TRBV6-2/TRBV6-3
size: many
CDR3: ASRPPGLGNTEAF

V: TRBV6-5
size: NA
CDR3: ASSYGVTAYTGELF

V: TRBV6-1
size: many
CDR3: ASSEAGGSQPQH

V: TRBV3-1
size: NA
CDR3: ASSQEGRRGRRNTEAF

V: TRBV9
size: many
CDR3: ASSVVPSSYEQY

V: TRBV5-1
size: NA
CDR3: ASSSLQGASGNTIY

V: TRBV6-1
size: NA
CDR3: ASSSRDTSYNEQF

V: TRBV11-2
size: few
CDR3: ASSLGVSRSPLH

V: TRBV20-1
size: NA
CDR3: SAREWDRATSTQY

V: TRBV27
size: few
CDR3: ASSFNRVSDTQY

V: TRBV7-9
size: many
CDR3: ASSLPRNVGGGFATNEKLF

V: TRBV28
size: few
CDR3: ASSNPRGRERTDTQY

V: TRBV6-1
size: many
CDR3: ARRTETGRAGETQY

V: TRBV5-1
size: many
CDR3: ASSLAGTGETQY

V: TRBV4-1
size: NA
CDR3: ASSQDYEGPQF

V: TRBV2
size: NA
CDR3: ASRTGLAGYT

V: TRBV5-5
size: many
CDR3: ASRFVAGSSYNEQF

V: TRBV29-1
size: NA
CDR3: SVGGVGPGYEQF

V: TRBV20-1
size: NA
CDR3: SASAGGESYGANVLT

V: TRBV18
size: NA
CDR3: ASSLQTGAHEQY

V: TRBV11-2
size: NA
CDR3: ASSPNGLAANTRELF

V: TRBV12-3/TRBV12-4
size: few
CDR3: ASTVQGDRGRTNTGELF

V: TRBV7-6
size: NA
CDR3: ASSSVRGNNEQF

V: TRBV5-1
size: many
CDR3: ASSLGQGSDTQY

V: TRBV30
size: NA
CDR3: AWSHPGQGAEKLF

V: TRBV7-9
size: few
CDR3: ASRQTSPLGNNEQF

V: TRBV29-1
size: few
CDR3: SVERTGGAPGANVLT

V: TRBV2
size: many
CDR3: ASSEVGTGGSPLH

V: TRBV7-3
size: few
CDR3: ASSLVGDPPGANVLT

V: TRBV11-2
size: NA
CDR3: ASSLREGNTEAF

V: TRBV7-2
size: NA
CDR3: ASSLTSGGASDTQY

V: TRBV28
size: many
CDR3: ASSGLAGGNSYEQY

V: TRBV7-9
size: few
CDR3: ASSEGTGGNTEAF

V: TRBV10-3
size: NA
CDR3: AIGTGFGEREKLF

V: TRBV19
size: NA
CDR3: ASTSDSYNRYGYT

V: TRBV5-1
size: NA
CDR3: ASSFETLSRSEAF

V: TRBV12-3/TRBV12-4
size: once
CDR3: ASRAGGGVDSPLH

V: TRBV11-2
size: many
CDR3: ASSSRGGDTQY

V: TRBV12-3/TRBV12-4
size: many
CDR3: ASSPGASGRQGEQY

V: TRBV20-1
size: many
CDR3: SARPGPYNEQF

V: TRBV12-3/TRBV12-4
size: many
CDR3: ASSLAGRKEETQY

V: TRBV2
size: many
CDR3: ASNRLAGEETQY

V: TRBV5-1
size: NA
CDR3: ASSLEGGSQPTGYT

V: TRBV2
size: NA
CDR3: ASISQGARNEKLF

V: TRBV6-1
size: few
CDR3: ASSEVVGAYTGELF